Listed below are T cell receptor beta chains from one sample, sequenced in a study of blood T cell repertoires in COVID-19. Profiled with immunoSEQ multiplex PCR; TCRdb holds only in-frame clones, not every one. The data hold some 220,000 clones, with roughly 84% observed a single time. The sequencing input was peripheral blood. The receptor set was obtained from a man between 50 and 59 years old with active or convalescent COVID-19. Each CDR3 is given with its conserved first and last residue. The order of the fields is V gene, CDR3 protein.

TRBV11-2 CASSSLYNYNEQFF
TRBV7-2 CASSLDFGQVNYGYTF
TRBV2 CASSPDRVGNTIYF
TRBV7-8 CASSLRGAGEYSNQPQHF
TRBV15 CATRSGGPSYNEQFF
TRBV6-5 CASSSDRASYNEQFF
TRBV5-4 CASRDREKNSPLHF
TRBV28 CASSLFGQGGTDTQYF
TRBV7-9 CASRQHRGLDTIYF
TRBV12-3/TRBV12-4 CASSPEADTQYF
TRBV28 CASRGPGLYGYTF
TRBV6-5 CASRQSSGTGELFF
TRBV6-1 CASSALAVPRPNYGYTF
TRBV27 CASSLRQGNYGYTF
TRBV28 CASSSRFGEQFF
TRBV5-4 CASSWASGVPSTDTQYF
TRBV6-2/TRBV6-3 CASSSRTLRGETQYF
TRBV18 CASSPAGETQYF
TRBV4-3 CASSQDVRNYGYTF
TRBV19 CASSIGGFGANVLTF
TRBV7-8 CASSHITEAFF
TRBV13 CASSLGTSNYGYTF
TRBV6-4 CASRNGGAWDTQYF
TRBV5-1 CASSLEGQFNQPQHF
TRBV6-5 CASRKSGGNEQFF
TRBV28 CASTTGQNYGYTF
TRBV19 CASTAGYTGELFF
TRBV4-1 CASSLRDASVGSTDTQYF
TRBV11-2 CASSLAQVVHEQYF
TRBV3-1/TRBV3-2 CASSPTRFRGGYNEQFF
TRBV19 CASSIVRQGGYGYTF
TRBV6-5 CASRLGTGRETQYF
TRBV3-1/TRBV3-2 CASSQDSSGSTDTQYF
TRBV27 CASMEGPYNEQFF